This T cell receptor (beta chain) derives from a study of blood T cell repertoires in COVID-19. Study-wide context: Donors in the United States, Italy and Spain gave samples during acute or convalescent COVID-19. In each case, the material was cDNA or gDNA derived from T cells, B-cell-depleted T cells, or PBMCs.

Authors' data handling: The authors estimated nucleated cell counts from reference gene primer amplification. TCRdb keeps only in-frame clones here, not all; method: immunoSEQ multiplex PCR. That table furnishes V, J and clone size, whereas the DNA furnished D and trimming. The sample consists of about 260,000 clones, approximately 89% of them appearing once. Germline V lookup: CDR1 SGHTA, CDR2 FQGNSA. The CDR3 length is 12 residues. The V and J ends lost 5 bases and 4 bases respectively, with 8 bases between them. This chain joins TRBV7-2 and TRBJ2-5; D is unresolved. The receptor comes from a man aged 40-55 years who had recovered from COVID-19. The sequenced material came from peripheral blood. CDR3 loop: CASSRERETQYF. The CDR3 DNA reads TGTGCCAGCAGCCGAGAAAGAGAGACCCAGTACTTC.